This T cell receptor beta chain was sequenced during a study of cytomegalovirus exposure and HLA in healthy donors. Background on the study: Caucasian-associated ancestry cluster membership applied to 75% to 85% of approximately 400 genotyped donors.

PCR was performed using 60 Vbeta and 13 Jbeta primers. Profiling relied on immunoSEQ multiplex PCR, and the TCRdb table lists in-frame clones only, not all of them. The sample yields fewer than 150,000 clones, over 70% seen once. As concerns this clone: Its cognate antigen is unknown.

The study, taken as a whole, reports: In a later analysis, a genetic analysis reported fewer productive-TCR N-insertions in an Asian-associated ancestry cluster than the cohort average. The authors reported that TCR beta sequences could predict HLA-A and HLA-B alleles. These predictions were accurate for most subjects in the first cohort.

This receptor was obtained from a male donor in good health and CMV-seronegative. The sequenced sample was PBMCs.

The CDR3: CASSSGPYEQYF. DNA for the CDR3: TGTGCCAGCAGTAGCGGTCCCTACGAGCAGTACTTC. The chain links TRBV28 to TRBJ2-7, with a possible D match to TRBD2 (5 bases). CDR3 length: 12 residues. Germline V lookup: CDR1 MDHEN, CDR2 SYDVKM. The V gene lost 5 bases and the J gene lost 2 bases, with 7 bases spanning the gap.